There are many counts of the clone carrying this T cell receptor (beta chain). Nobody among the patients had been given any treatment before thyroid surgery. The record originates from a study of metastatic and nonmetastatic thyroid tumors. TCRdb re-analyzed the PCR reads using MiXCR. The sample shows roughly 40,000 clones, approximately 15% of them seen only once. CDR1 is MGHRA and CDR2 is YSYEKL in the germline V gene. V dropped 1 base and J dropped 3; count of bases not matched to a gene: 5. There are 15 residues in the CDR3. J is TRBJ2-7 and V is TRBV4-1, with TRBD1 identical over 8 bases. This TCR came from a female donor with papillary thyroid cancer or a benign thyroid nodule (not recorded which). Some clones in this sample may be carry-over from other donors' samples. Sequencing was performed on blood. In nucleotides, the CDR3 is TGCGCCAGCAGCCAAGCCTCCGGGACAGGCTACGAGCAGTACTTC. Translation gives CASSQASGTGYEQYF.